The 24 T cell receptor beta chains given below trace back to one sample, sequenced in a study of blood T cell repertoires in COVID-19. Sequencing used immunoSEQ multiplex PCR; TCRdb keeps in-frame clones, though not all of them. The profile shows fewer than 150,000 clones, around 86% of them singletons. The sequenced material came from peripheral blood. The receptors originated from a woman between 70 and 85 years old with acute or convalescent COVID-19.

The chain joins TRBV28 to TRBJ1-4; weak D call: TRBD1 (5 bases). The V end lost 8 bases, the J end lost 5 bases, and 21 bases lay between the germline ends. The CDR3 consists of 16 residues. CDR1 and CDR2 (germline): MDHEN, SYDVKM. Written as DNA, the CDR3 is TGTGCCAGCGGATCCGGCGGGGCAGGATTAAATGAAAAACTGTTTTTT. Its protein is CASGSGGAGLNEKLFF.

The chain links TRBV9 to TRBJ1-4; D ambiguous. Germline values: CDR1 SGDLS, CDR2 YYNGEE. Trimming stripped 2 bases from V and 7 bases from J, with 18 bases between. This CDR3 has 16 amino acids. CDR3 DNA: TGTGCCAGCAGCGTTTCCATGATCGGGGAGGGTGAAAAACTGTTTTTT. Protein sequence: CASSVSMIGEGEKLFF.

The chain links TRBV10-1 to TRBJ2-7; D might be TRBD2 (6 bases). The V end lost 0 bases, the J end lost 2 bases, and 11 bases lay between the germline ends. Germline V gene lookup returns CDR1 WNHNN and CDR2 SYGVQD (reference sequence). This CDR3 comprises 15 residues. In DNA, the CDR3 is TGCGCCAGCAGTGAGTCTGGAGGGCCAACCTACGAGCAGTACTTC. It codes for CASSESGGPTYEQYF.

V gene TRBV6-2 or TRBV6-3 combines with J gene TRBJ2-3; a possible D gene is TRBD2 (6 bases). The CDR3 spans 14 residues. Per the germline V gene, CDR1 is MNHEY and CDR2 is SVGEGT. V was pared by 6 bases and J by 2 bases, with 12 bases between. The CDR3, as DNA: TGTGCCAGCAGCCTACGGGGGACCACAGATACGCAGTATTTT. Translated: CASSLRGTTDTQYF.

This clone has a single count. The genes are TRBV5-6 and TRBJ1-2; no firm D call. The CDR3 sequence is 13 residues long. Trimming removed 4 bases at V and 5 bases at J, with 12 bases between. Germline values: CDR1 SGHDT, CDR2 YYEEEE. CDR3 DNA: TGTGCCAGCAGCACTACCCACACATATGGCTACACCTTC. Translating gives CASSTTHTYGYTF. Full variable domain (outside the CDR3, taken from reference TRBV5-6 and TRBJ1-2): DAGVTQSPTHLIKTRGQQVTLRCSPKSGHDTVSWYQQALGQGPQFIFQYYEEEERQRGNFPDRFSGHQFPNYSSELNVNALLLGDSALYLCASSTTHTYGYTFGSGTRLTVV.

This chain links TRBV30 with TRBJ1-1; 7 bases align to TRBD1. V shed 0 bases, J shed 5 bases, and the junction held 12 bases outside the gene matches. The germline gives CDR1 GTSNPN, CDR2 SVGIG (reference sequence). CDR3 length: 16 residues. The CDR3 sequence: CAWSVPLAGGKTEAFF. In DNA, the CDR3 is TGTGCCTGGAGTGTACCCCTTGCAGGGGGTAAAACTGAAGCTTTCTTT. The full variable domain, completed using reference TRBV30 and TRBJ1-1, is SQTIHQWPATLVQPVGSPLSLECTVEGTSNPNLYWYRQAAGRGLQLLFYSVGIGQISSEVPQNLSASRPQDRQFILSSKKLLLSDSGFYLCAWSVPLAGGKTEAFFGQGTRLTVV.

CDR3: CSVRQPGMNTEAFF. CDR3 coding DNA: TGCAGTGTCCGACAGCCAGGGATGAACACTGAAGCTTTCTTT. The rearrangement links TRBV29-1 to TRBJ1-1; the D gene is possibly TRBD1 (5 bases). Germline lookup yields CDR1 SQVTM and CDR2 ANQGSEA. This CDR3 spans 14 amino acids.

The chain recombines TRBV27 with TRBJ1-5; TRBD1 might be the D (5 bases). CDR3 size: 13 residues. Germline assignment: CDR1 MNHEY and CDR2 SMNVEV (reference sequence). V was cut by 6 bases and J by 7 bases, with 13 bases left in between. The CDR3 region is CASSKTVFQPQHF. The CDR3 nucleotides read TGTGCCAGCAGCAAGACAGTGTTCCAGCCCCAGCATTTT.

Remarks on this clone: The sample contains more than one DNA sequence encoding this CDR3. The rearrangement uses TRBV10-2 and TRBJ2-7; a possible D gene is TRBD1 (5 bases). This CDR3 has 14 residues. Germline CDR1 is WSHSY and CDR2 is SAAADI. V lost 7 bases and J lost 0, with 13 bases in between. The CDR3 sequence is CASIPGPTSYEQYF. The CDR3 region has the DNA TGCGCCAGCATTCCAGGGCCGACCTCCTACGAGCAGTACTTC.

The chain carries TRBV19 and TRBJ2-5; a possible D gene is TRBD1 (6 bases). The V and J ends lost 5 bases and 5 bases respectively, with 15 bases between them. This CDR3 spans 14 amino acids. Germline V gene sequence: CDR1 LNHDA, CDR2 SQIVND (reference sequence). The CDR3: CASSAQGFRETQYF. The CDR3 bases are TGTGCCAGTAGTGCACAGGGATTTCGGGAGACCCAGTACTTC.

As to this clone: The sample contains more than one DNA sequence encoding this CDR3. The rearrangement uses TRBV18 and TRBJ1-1; D might be TRBD1 (5 bases). The CDR3 consists of 13 residues. V lost 5 bases and J lost 3, with 10 bases in between. Germline V lookup: CDR1 KGHSH, CDR2 LQKENI. Here the CDR3 DNA reads TGTGCCAGCTCAACTGGGGGGGACACTGAAGCTTTCTTT. Protein sequence: CASSTGGDTEAFF.

This clone was seen once. V is TRBV3-1 (or the pseudogene TRBV3-2) and J is TRBJ1-6; no definite D call. The CDR3 consists of 13 residues. Trimming left V 0 bases short and J 9 bases short, with 6 bases between. Germline CDR1 LGHDT, CDR2 YNNKEL (reference sequence). CDR3 in DNA: TGTGCCAGCAGCCAAGAGCGAGGTTCACCCCTCCACTTT. It yields the protein CASSQERGSPLHF.

The chain couples TRBV7-3 to TRBJ2-1; 12 bases match TRBD2. The germline V gene encodes CDR1 SGHTA and CDR2 FQGTGA. The J segment lost 7 bases and the V segment lost 5 bases, leaving 6 bases of the junction unmatched. CDR3 length: 15 residues. CDR3 DNA: TGTGCCAGCAGCCAGACTAGCGGGGGATTGAATGAGCAGTTCTTC. Amino acids: CASSQTSGGLNEQFF. The full variable domain, rest sourced from reference TRBV7-3 and TRBJ2-1, is GAGVSQTPSNKVTEKGKYVELRCDPISGHTALYWYRQSLGQGPEFLIYFQGTGAADDSGLPNDRFFAVRPEGSVSTLKIQRTERGDSAVYLCASSQTSGGLNEQFFGPGTRLTVL.

The chain employs TRBV6-6 and TRBJ1-1, with D unclear. The CDR3 runs 13 residues. V was pared by 5 bases and J by 4 bases, with 11 bases between. CDR1 and CDR2 (germline): MNHNY, SVGAGI (reference sequence). The CDR3 reads CASSPWRGTEAFF. The CDR3 region has the DNA TGTGCCAGCAGTCCGTGGCGGGGCACTGAAGCTTTCTTT.

The chain has TRBV4-1 and TRBJ1-1; the D is unclear. The V gene lost 4 bases and the J gene lost 6 bases, with 9 bases spanning the gap. The CDR3 totals 12 residues. Germline CDR1 MGHRA, CDR2 YSYEKL. The CDR3 loop reads CASSRTGAEAFF. The CDR3 nucleotides are TGCGCCAGCAGCCGGACCGGGGCTGAAGCTTTCTTT.

The chain has TRBV10-2 and TRBJ1-1; TRBD1 agrees at 7 bases. The CDR3 runs to 13 residues. CDR1 is WSHSY, CDR2 SAAADI, per germline. The J segment lost 6 bases and the V segment lost 7 bases, leaving 8 bases of the junction unmatched. The chain's CDR3 is CASTHLTGSEAFF. For the CDR3, the DNA is TGCGCCAGCACCCACTTGACAGGGTCTGAAGCTTTCTTT.

V usage is TRBV18 and J usage is TRBJ2-3; 10 bases map to TRBD1. The CDR3 is made up of 16 amino acids. The trim removed 4 bases at V and 1 base at J, leaving 5 bases unmatched. CDR1 and CDR2 from the germline V gene are KGHSH and LQKENI. CDR3 coding DNA: TGTGCCAGCTCACTTGCCGGGACAGGGGGCACAGATACGCAGTATTTT. It encodes CASSLAGTGGTDTQYF.

The chain recombines TRBV7-2 with TRBJ2-7; D not certain. The CDR3 runs to 14 residues. Germline values: CDR1 SGHTA, CDR2 FQGNSA. Between the trimmed V and J ends, which lost 4 bases and 0 bases, there was a span of 10 bases. CDR3 in amino acids: CASSSGRHSYEQYF. For the CDR3, the DNA is TGTGCCAGCAGCTCAGGCAGGCACTCCTACGAGCAGTACTTC.

V usage is TRBV9 and J usage is TRBJ2-2, with 7 bases lining up with TRBD2. The CDR3 spans 17 residues. Germline CDR1 reads SGDLS; CDR2 reads YYNGEE. V shed 3 bases and J 0 bases; nucleotides not matched to a gene: 8. CDR3 region: CASSALSGGANTGELFF. In nucleotides, the CDR3 is TGTGCCAGCAGCGCCCTCTCTGGGGGGGCGAACACCGGGGAGCTGTTTTTT.

The CDR3 loop is CAWSVKTASSTDTQYF. CDR3 nucleotide sequence: TGTGCCTGGAGTGTAAAGACAGCCTCTAGCACAGATACGCAGTATTTT. The genes are TRBV30 and TRBJ2-3, with D tentatively TRBD1 (5 bases). CDR3 length: 16 residues. Trimming took off 0 bases at V and 0 bases at J, with 13 bases between the two ends. Looked up from germline, CDR1 is GTSNPN and CDR2 is SVGIG (reference sequence).

The chain combines TRBV18 with TRBJ1-4, with D tentatively TRBD1 (6 bases). This CDR3 has 14 amino acids. Per germline, CDR1 KGHSH and CDR2 LQKENI. The V end was cut by 4 bases, the J end by 7 bases, with 13 bases between. The CDR3 nucleotides are TGTGCCAGCTCACTACAGGGTGAGGGTGAAAAACTGTTTTTT. Encoded protein: CASSLQGEGEKLFF.

The V call is TRBV5-1, the J call TRBJ1-6; D uncertain. The germline V gene has CDR1 SGHRS and CDR2 YFSETQ. The CDR3 length is 15 residues. Trimming removed 7 bases from V and 5 bases from J, with 16 bases in between. CDR3 coding DNA: TGCGCCAGCCGTCTGAGCCCTGGAGATAATTCACCCCTCCACTTT. Translating gives CASRLSPGDNSPLHF.

This CDR3 reads CACRLAGTDTQYF. CDR3 in DNA: TGTGCCTGCAGACTAGCGGGAACAGATACGCAGTATTTT. The V and J genes are TRBV19 and TRBJ2-3; 11 bases map to TRBD2. V lost 11 bases, J lost 3 bases, and 4 bases stayed unmatched. The CDR3 is 13 amino acids. Germline CDR1 reads LNHDA; CDR2 reads SQIVND (reference sequence).

The chain links TRBV14 to TRBJ1-2; TRBD1 matches at 8 bases. Germline V CDR1 and CDR2: SGHDN, FVKESK. The CDR3 consists of 16 residues. Losses at the gene ends were 2 bases for V and 1 base for J; bases not matched to a gene: 6. The chain's CDR3 is CASSQSGQEINYGYTF. The CDR3 DNA reads as TGTGCCAGCAGCCAATCGGGACAGGAGATTAACTATGGCTACACCTTC.